This entry concerns a single T cell receptor beta chain. The data were obtained in a study of blood T cell repertoires in COVID-19. Study-level information: COVID-19 samples collected from the United States, Italy and Spain covered acute and convalescent phases. T cells, B-cell-depleted T cells, or PBMCs provided the cDNA or gDNA that served as material.

V shed 4 bases and J 4 bases; nucleotides not matched to a gene: 9. CDR3 length: 16 residues. The germline V gene encodes CDR1 LNHDA and CDR2 SQIVND (reference sequence). Profiling relied on immunoSEQ multiplex PCR, and the TCRdb table lists in-frame clones only, not all of them. The sample has 200,000 to 250,000 clones; roughly 84% are singletons. Specimen: peripheral blood. The sequence was collected from a man over 45 with COVID-19, enrolled during active disease. The V and J genes are TRBV19 and TRBJ2-1, with 8 bases identical to TRBD2. CDR3: CASSNPRLAQYNEQFF. The CDR3 DNA reads as TGTGCCAGTAGTAACCCCCGACTAGCGCAATACAATGAGCAGTTCTTC.